Listed below are T cell receptor beta chains from one sample, sequenced in a study of circulating and synovial CD4+ cells in juvenile arthritis. TCRdb's table, derived via immunoSEQ multiplex PCR, lists solely in-frame clones and lacks some. In the table there are some 35,000 clones, 95% of which are singletons. Sequencing was carried out using CD4+ T cells from blood. Receptor source: a human donor with juvenile idiopathic arthritis. The CDR3 runs from the conserved cysteine through the conserved F or W.

j_call: TRBJ1-2
v_call: TRBV6-5
cdr3_aa: CASSPSGSVSYGYTF

j_call: TRBJ1-2
v_call: TRBV7-2
cdr3_aa: CASSSPTGRHGYTF

j_call: TRBJ2-1
v_call: TRBV9
cdr3_aa: CASSVGGSGGNEQFF

j_call: TRBJ1-3
v_call: TRBV19
cdr3_aa: CASSIDRTDSGNTIYF

j_call: TRBJ1-2
v_call: TRBV5-1
cdr3_aa: CASSLGQGPNYGYTF

j_call: TRBJ1-1
v_call: TRBV10-3
cdr3_aa: CAISGQENTEAFF

j_call: TRBJ1-2
v_call: TRBV6-1
cdr3_aa: CASSRGQGAYGYTF

j_call: TRBJ2-7
v_call: TRBV7-2
cdr3_aa: CASSSTGHEQYF

j_call: TRBJ2-1
v_call: TRBV7-3
cdr3_aa: CASSLGGLSYNEQFF

j_call: TRBJ2-7
v_call: TRBV5-3
cdr3_aa: CARSKTSGISYEQYF

j_call: TRBJ2-7
v_call: TRBV5-1
cdr3_aa: CASSLSEGSYEQYF

j_call: TRBJ1-1
v_call: TRBV27
cdr3_aa: CASTTLAGDKAFF

j_call: TRBJ2-1
v_call: TRBV6-6
cdr3_aa: CASSTTSGSRDEQFF

j_call: TRBJ1-1
v_call: TRBV6-5
cdr3_aa: CASSYIDRGATEAFF

j_call: TRBJ1-1
v_call: TRBV5-1
cdr3_aa: CASSLPSSGGDTEAFF

j_call: TRBJ1-2
v_call: TRBV19
cdr3_aa: CASSMIESYGYTF